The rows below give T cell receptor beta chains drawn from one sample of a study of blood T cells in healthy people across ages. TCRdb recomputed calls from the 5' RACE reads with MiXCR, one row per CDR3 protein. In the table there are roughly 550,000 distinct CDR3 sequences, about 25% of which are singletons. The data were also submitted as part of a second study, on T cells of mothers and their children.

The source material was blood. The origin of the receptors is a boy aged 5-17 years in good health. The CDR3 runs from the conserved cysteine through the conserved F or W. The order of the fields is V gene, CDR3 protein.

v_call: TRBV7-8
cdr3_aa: CASSLRRTESRSTEAFF

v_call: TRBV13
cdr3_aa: CASSLTGWEQFF

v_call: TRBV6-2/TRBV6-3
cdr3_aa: CASWRDRASYEQYF

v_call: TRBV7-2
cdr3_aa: CASSGGYTDTQYF

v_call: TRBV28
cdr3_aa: CASSFLLDQSNEQFF

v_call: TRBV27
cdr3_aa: CASSSPLAGVAKNIQYF

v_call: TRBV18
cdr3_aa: CASSPRESGGPYGYTF

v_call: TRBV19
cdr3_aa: CASSTGRFYSNQPQHF

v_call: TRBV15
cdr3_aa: CATSRDAATDTQYF

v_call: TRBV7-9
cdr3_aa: CASSRPGEANEKLLF

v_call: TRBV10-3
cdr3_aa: CAIREVEGYTF

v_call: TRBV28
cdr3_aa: CASREARPLQEKLFF

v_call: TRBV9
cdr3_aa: CASSVGAIGNSPLHF

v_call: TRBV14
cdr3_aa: CASSHEGGFGNEQFF

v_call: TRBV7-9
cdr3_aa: CASTSDGGDTQYF

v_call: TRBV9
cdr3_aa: CAGSVEGVSYNEQFF

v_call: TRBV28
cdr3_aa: CATSQGNEKLFF

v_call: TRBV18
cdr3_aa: CASSPPGQGYAPTNEKLFF

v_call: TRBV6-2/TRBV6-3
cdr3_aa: CASSTGTDSPHEQFF

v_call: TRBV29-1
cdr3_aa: CSVGGGGEHYEQYF

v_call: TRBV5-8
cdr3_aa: CASRLVTAQETQYF

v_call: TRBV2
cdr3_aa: CASSQGVTGVAGANVLTF

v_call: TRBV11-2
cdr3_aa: CASPRGSGSDNEQFF